Described below is a single T cell receptor (beta chain) sequence and its context. Its target is not known. The entry originates in a study of beta chain features in type 1 diabetes. Notes on the study in general: Researchers report that Type 1 diabetes patients had moderately but significantly shorter TCRB CDR3s across all four CD4+ subsets.

Deletions cut 3 bases from V and 8 bases from J, with 16 bases between. This CDR3 comprises 15 residues. CDR1 MDHEN and CDR2 SYDVKM come from the germline V gene. The entirety of the isolated RNA underwent reverse transcription, so expressed TCRB transcripts were sequenced. Some clones are missing from TCRdb's copy, which holds only in-frame ones; the method was immunoSEQ multiplex PCR. The profile shows more than 300,000 clones, 9.5% to 10% of them singletons. This chain joins TRBV28 and TRBJ1-4; possible D gene TRBD1, 6 bases. The origin of this receptor is a man aged 25-45 years with type 1 diabetes. The source material was central memory CD4+ T cells from blood. This chain's CDR3 is CASSFPRQGSEKLFF. The CDR3 region has the DNA TGTGCCAGCAGTTTCCCTCGGCAGGGGAGCGAAAAACTGTTTTTT. Together with reference TRBV28 and TRBJ1-4, the CDR3 gives the full variable domain: DVKVTQSSRYLVKRTGEKVFLECVQDMDHENMFWYRQDPGLGLRLIYFSYDVKMKEKGDIPEGYSVSREKKERFSLILESASTNQTSMYLCASSFPRQGSEKLFFGSGTQLSVL.